A selection of T cell receptor beta chains follows, all from one sample in a study of shared clonotypes between healthy human individuals. Profiled with immunoSEQ multiplex PCR; TCRdb holds only in-frame clones, not every one. The sample shows 600,000 to 750,000 clones, less than 80% of them seen only once. The material sequenced was memory CD4+ T cells sorted from blood. Receptors originate from a woman aged 25-40 years in good health. CDR3s include the opening cysteine and the closing phenylalanine or tryptophan. The D gene is left open where the match is weak. The size entry is marked missing in some rows and otherwise reads once, few, many or a size class.

clone_size j_call d_call v_call cdr3_nt cdr3_aa
NA TRBJ2-3 TRBD2 TRBV20-1 TGCAGCGCAGGGACTAGGGATACGCAGTATTTT CSAGTRDTQYF
many TRBJ1-2 NA TRBV6-1 TGTGCCAGCGCGGCGTGGGTAGACTATGGCTACACCTTC CASAAWVDYGYTF
NA TRBJ2-7 TRBD1 TRBV2 TGTGCCAGCAGATTGGACAGGGAGCTTTTCTACGAGCAGTACTTC CASRLDRELFYEQYF
NA TRBJ2-5 NA TRBV7-9 TGTGCCACCCAACAGGGACAAGAGACCCAGTACTTC CATQQGQETQYF
NA TRBJ1-2 NA TRBV5-4 TGTGCCAGCAGCTTGGGACCCACCGGCGAGGGCACTAACTATGGCTACACCTTC CASSLGPTGEGTNYGYTF
NA TRBJ2-5 NA TRBV27 TGTGCCAGCAGCATGTTCGGTAGGCAAGAGACCCAGTACTTC CASSMFGRQETQYF
NA TRBJ2-2 NA TRBV6-5 TGTGCCAGCAGTAATAGCGGAATGTACACCGGGGAGCTGTTTTTT CASSNSGMYTGELFF
NA TRBJ1-3 TRBD1 TRBV28 TGTGCCAGCAGTACTACAGGGGGCTCTGGAAACACCATATATTTT CASSTTGGSGNTIYF
NA TRBJ1-1 NA TRBV6-6 TGTGCCAGCAGTTACGACAGGTTGAACACTGAAGCTTTCTTT CASSYDRLNTEAFF
NA TRBJ2-1 NA TRBV7-2 TGTGCCAGCAGCTTCCCTACGCAGACCAATGAGCAGTTCTTC CASSFPTQTNEQFF
few TRBJ2-3 TRBD2 TRBV5-8 TGTGCCAGCAGCTTGGATACTAGCGGAACAGATACGCAGTATTTT CASSLDTSGTDTQYF
NA TRBJ2-7 TRBD1 TRBV18 TGTGCCAGCTCACCGGGACAGGGCCACTACGAGCAGTACTTC CASSPGQGHYEQYF
NA TRBJ2-7 TRBD2 TRBV5-4 TGTGCCAGCAGCCAGACTAGCGCTAGCTCCTACGAGCAGTACTTC CASSQTSASSYEQYF
NA TRBJ2-7 NA TRBV5-1 TGCGCCAGCAGCTTAGGGACAACCTACGAGCAGTACTTC CASSLGTTYEQYF
NA TRBJ1-1 NA TRBV15 TGTGCCACCAGCAAACAGCCGAACGCTGAAGCTTTCTTT CATSKQPNAEAFF
NA TRBJ2-2 NA TRBV18 TGTGCCAGCTCACCAGTAGTCTCCCCCGACACCGGGGAGCTGTTTTTT CASSPVVSPDTGELFF
NA TRBJ2-2 TRBD2 TRBV6-1 TGTGCCAGCACTGAGTATGGCGGGAGGACGAGGACCGGGGAGCTGTTTTTT CASTEYGGRTRTGELFF
once TRBJ2-2 NA TRBV12-5 TGTGCTAGTGGTTTGGTTATCAGGGGAACCGGGGAGCTGTTTTTT CASGLVIRGTGELFF
NA TRBJ2-2 TRBD2 TRBV5-4 TGTGCCAGCAGCTCCCAGCGGGAGAACACCGGGGAGCTGTTTTTT CASSSQRENTGELFF
NA TRBJ2-3 NA TRBV18 TGTGCCAGCTCACTGGGCCTAGATACGGATACGCAGTATTTT CASSLGLDTDTQYF
NA TRBJ2-7 NA TRBV6-1 TGTGCCAGCCACAGAAACTACGAGCAGTACTTC CASHRNYEQYF
few TRBJ2-3 NA TRBV30 TGTGCCTGGAGGAAGTTCGCTACCGAGGGAGATACGCAGTATTTT CAWRKFATEGDTQYF
NA TRBJ2-3 NA TRBV15 TGTGCCACCAGCAGAGAGTTCGGTAGCACAGATACGCAGTATTTT CATSREFGSTDTQYF
NA TRBJ2-7 TRBD2 TRBV5-1 TGCGCCAGCAGCTTTGGGAGCGGGACGAGGTACGAGCAGTACTTC CASSFGSGTRYEQYF
NA TRBJ1-1 NA TRBV14 TGTGCCAGCAAAAGAGGACGGACGAACACTGAAGCTTTCTTT CASKRGRTNTEAFF
NA TRBJ2-3 NA TRBV27 TGTGCCAGCAGTTTGGGGGGCACAGATACGCAGTATTTT CASSLGGTDTQYF
NA TRBJ1-5 NA TRBV7-9 TGTGCCAGCAGCGCCGATATAGGCCAGCCCCAGCATTTT CASSADIGQPQHF
few TRBJ2-2 NA TRBV7-8 TGTGCCAGCAGCCTAAAAATACCGAACACCGGGGAGCTGTTTTTT CASSLKIPNTGELFF
NA TRBJ2-1 TRBD2 TRBV10-2 TGCGCCAGCAGGGCTGGACTAGCGGACTACAATGAGCAGTTCTTC CASRAGLADYNEQFF
NA TRBJ1-5 NA TRBV2 TGTGCCAGCAGTGAGGATTATAGCAATCAGCCCCAGCATTTT CASSEDYSNQPQHF
NA TRBJ2-7 TRBD2 TRBV2 TGTGCCAGCAGTGAGCAACTAGCGGGTACTACGTCCTACGAGCAGTACTTC CASSEQLAGTTSYEQYF
NA TRBJ1-2 TRBD1 TRBV6-6 TGTGCCAGCAGTTACTCCTCGACAGGGGGAATTCTTGGCTACACCTTC CASSYSSTGGILGYTF
once TRBJ2-1 TRBD2 TRBV4-2 TGTGCCAGCAGCCAAACTACTAGCGCCGGCAATGAGCAGTTCTTC CASSQTTSAGNEQFF
NA TRBJ1-5 NA TRBV15 TGTGCCACCAGCAGAGATGGGCAGCCCCAGCATTTT CATSRDGQPQHF
NA TRBJ2-2 NA TRBV7-2 TGTGCCAGCAGCTTCGTAGAGGGGTCCGGGGAGCTGTTTTTT CASSFVEGSGELFF
NA TRBJ1-1 NA TRBV7-3 TGTGCCAGCAGCCCTAACAAGGGCACTGAAGCTTTCTTT CASSPNKGTEAFF
NA TRBJ2-2 TRBD2 TRBV5-1 TGCGCCAGCAGCTTGACTAGCGGGAGTTTTCTGACCGGGGAGCTGTTTTTT CASSLTSGSFLTGELFF
NA TRBJ2-1 NA TRBV28 TGTGCCAGCAGTTTACGGGGGCTCCGGGTGATGTTCTTC CASSLRGLRVMFF
NA TRBJ2-5 TRBD1 TRBV4-2 TGTGCCAGCAGCCAAGAGAAAGGGACAGGGTCCGAGACCCAGTACTTC CASSQEKGTGSETQYF
few TRBJ1-5 NA TRBV4-2 TGTGCCAGCAGCCTCGGCGCCGGGGACAATCAGCCCCAGCATTTT CASSLGAGDNQPQHF
NA TRBJ2-4 NA TRBV19 TGTGCCAGTAGAACGATTGGCAAAAACATTCAGTACTTC CASRTIGKNIQYF
few TRBJ1-5 NA TRBV7-2 TGTGCCAGCGGGATACACAATCAGCCCCAGCATTTT CASGIHNQPQHF
NA TRBJ2-7 TRBD1 TRBV28 TGTGCCAGCAAAGAGTGGAGCCGGGACAGGGACTCCTACGAGCAGTACTTC CASKEWSRDRDSYEQYF
NA TRBJ2-1 NA TRBV18 TGTGCCAGCTCACTTAAACTATACAATGAGCAGTTCTTC CASSLKLYNEQFF
few TRBJ1-5 NA TRBV6-5 TGTGCCAGCAGGTCCGAGGGAGTTAATCAGCCCCAGCATTTT CASRSEGVNQPQHF
many TRBJ1-2 NA TRBV14 TGTGCCAGCAGCCAAGATGGAGGGTCTGGCTACACCTTC CASSQDGGSGYTF
NA TRBJ1-4 NA TRBV5-1 TGCGCCAGCAGCAAGGAAAAACTGTTTTTT CASSKEKLFF
many TRBJ2-7 NA TRBV14 TGTGCCAGCAGCCTAGTGGGATTCTACGAGCAGTACTTC CASSLVGFYEQYF
NA TRBJ2-3 NA TRBV30 TGTGCCTGGAGCCCGAGCACAGATACGCAGTATTTT CAWSPSTDTQYF
once TRBJ2-1 TRBD2 TRBV28 TGTGCCAGCTTCACTTCCGGGACTAGCGTTGAGCAGTTCTTC CASFTSGTSVEQFF
NA TRBJ1-1 NA TRBV30 TGTGCCGGAGACATGATGAACACTGAAGCTTTCTTT CAGDMMNTEAFF
NA TRBJ2-4 TRBD1 TRBV27 TGTGCCAGCGGCACAGGGGTAGCCAAAAACATTCAGTACTTC CASGTGVAKNIQYF
NA TRBJ2-7 NA TRBV6-1 TGTGCCAGCAAAAGAGTGACCGAAAGCTACGAGCAGTACTTC CASKRVTESYEQYF
NA TRBJ2-7 NA TRBV19 TGTGCCAGTAGTTCCCTGGACCGGGGGGCGATCCCGCAGTACTTC CASSSLDRGAIPQYF
NA TRBJ1-2 NA TRBV2 TGTGCCACCGGCTTGAACTATGGCTACACCTTC CATGLNYGYTF
NA TRBJ2-1 NA TRBV28 TGTGCCAGCAGGGGCGGACCCTACAATGAGCAGTTCTTC CASRGGPYNEQFF